This T cell receptor beta chain was retrieved from a study of T cells expressing NK-cell markers. Overall study results and limits: A handful of donors likewise had their CD3+CD56-NKG2C+ fraction led by these clonotypes. Top CD8+ clonotypes included the dominant CD3+CD56+NKG2C+ clonotypes in several donors. The HCMV specificity of the expanded NKG2C+ T cell clones stayed unresolved.

A note on this clonotype: The antigen is not known.

This CDR3 spans 16 amino acids. In germline, CDR1 is MNHEY, CDR2 SVGAGI. 5'RACE template switching built TCR beta cDNA with unique molecular identifiers. With the 5' RACE reads reprocessed, TCRdb shows one record per CDR3 protein and no DNA. This sample's table reports roughly 450,000 distinct CDR3 sequences. The specimen sequenced was blood T cells: a sorted CD56 or NKG2C T cell subset, CD4+ or CD8+ T cells, or bulk PBMC T cells (not recorded which). The rearrangement uses TRBV6-5 and TRBJ2-3. This receptor was taken from a woman aged 45-59 years in good health. The CDR3 reads CASSYEARLGTDTQYF.